The TCR beta chain under discussion was sequenced for a study of cytomegalovirus exposure and HLA in healthy donors. Vbeta (60) and Jbeta (13) primers were used in the PCR. TCRdb's copy holds only in-frame clones and misses some; the assay was immunoSEQ multiplex PCR. The sample yields about 130,000 clones, over 70% seen once. Sequenced material: PBMCs. This TCR was sampled from a woman in her thirties or forties in good health and CMV-seronegative.

In DNA, the CDR3 is TGTGCCAGCTCACCAAACAGTGACACTGAAGCTTTCTTT. As protein: CASSPNSDTEAFF. The J gene is TRBJ1-1, the V gene TRBV18; D is undetermined. V lost 2 bases, J lost 3 bases, and 7 bases lay in between. The CDR3 contains 13 residues. In germline, CDR1 is KGHSH, CDR2 LQKENI.